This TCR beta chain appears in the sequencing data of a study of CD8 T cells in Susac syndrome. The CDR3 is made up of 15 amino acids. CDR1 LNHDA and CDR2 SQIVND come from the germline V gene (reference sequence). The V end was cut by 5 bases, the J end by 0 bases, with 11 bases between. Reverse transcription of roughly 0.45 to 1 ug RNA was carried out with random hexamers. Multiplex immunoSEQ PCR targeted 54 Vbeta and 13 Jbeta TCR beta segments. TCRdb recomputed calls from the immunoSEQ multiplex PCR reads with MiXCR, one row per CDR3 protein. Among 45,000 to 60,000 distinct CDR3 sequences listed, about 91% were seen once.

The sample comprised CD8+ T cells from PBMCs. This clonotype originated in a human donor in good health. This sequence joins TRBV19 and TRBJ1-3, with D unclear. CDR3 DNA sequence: TGTGCCAGTAGTCCGACGGCCAACTCTGGAAACACCATATATTTT. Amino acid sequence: CASSPTANSGNTIYF.